This TCR beta chain was observed in a study of cytomegalovirus exposure and HLA in healthy donors. Study-wide findings and caveats: In a later analysis, several top co-occurrence clusters appeared linked to parvovirus B19, influenza, CMV and Epstein-Barr virus. Accurate prediction of HLA-A and HLA-B alleles (for most subjects) was reportedly achieved from TCR beta sequences. For most TCR beta V segments, an earlier analysis put the productive rate at about 87% or about 30% of the time.

Remarks on this clone: Its matching antigen is unknown.

The PCR employed 60 Vbeta primers together with 13 Jbeta primers. TCRdb's table, derived via immunoSEQ multiplex PCR, lists solely in-frame clones and lacks some. The repertoire holds under 300,000 clones, with just over 70% as singletons. The receptor's source is a female donor in good health and CMV-seronegative. The sequenced material came from PBMCs.

The CDR3 nucleotides read TGCGCCAGCAGCTGGACTAGCACAGATACGCAGTATTTT. Residues: CASSWTSTDTQYF. V and J are TRBV5-1 and TRBJ2-3, with a weak D call TRBD2 (5 bases). The V gene's germline CDR1 is SGHRS and CDR2 YFSETQ. V was pared by 3 bases and J by 0 bases, with 5 bases between. This CDR3 is 13 amino acids long.